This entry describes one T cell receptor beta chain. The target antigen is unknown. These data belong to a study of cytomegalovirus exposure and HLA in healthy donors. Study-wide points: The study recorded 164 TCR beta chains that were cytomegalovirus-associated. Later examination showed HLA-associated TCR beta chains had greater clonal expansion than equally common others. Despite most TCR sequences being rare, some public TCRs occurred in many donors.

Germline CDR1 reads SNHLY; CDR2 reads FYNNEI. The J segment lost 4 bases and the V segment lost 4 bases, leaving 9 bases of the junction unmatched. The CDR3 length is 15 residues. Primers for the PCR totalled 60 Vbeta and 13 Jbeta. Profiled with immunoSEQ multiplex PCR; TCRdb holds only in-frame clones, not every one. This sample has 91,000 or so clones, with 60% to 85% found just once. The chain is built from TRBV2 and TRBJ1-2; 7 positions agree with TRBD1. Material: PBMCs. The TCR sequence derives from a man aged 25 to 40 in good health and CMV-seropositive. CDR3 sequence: CASSVGKGATYGYTF. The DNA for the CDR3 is TGTGCCAGCAGTGTGGGAAAGGGGGCCACCTATGGCTACACCTTC.